What follows describes a single T cell receptor beta chain. Construction of TCR beta libraries relied on iRepertoire HTBI primers and on Arm-PCR targeting CDR3 regions. One entry per CDR3 protein results from TCRdb running MiXCR on the multiplex PCR reads. In the table there are 650,000 to 850,000 distinct CDR3 sequences, 25% to 30% of which are singletons. The data stem from a study of regulatory T cells in long-lasting Graves disease. Noted time point: persistent/refractory GD, antithyroid drugs over 5 years with positive TRAb. PBMC-derived RNA was used for the TCR library. From an endocrinology department in Xi'an, China, came the patients. The material was peripheral blood mononuclear cells (PBMCs), obtained when the disease was refractory, from a patient treated with antithyroid drugs. This TCR came from a female donor with Graves disease.

The CDR3 DNA follows: TGCGCCAGCACAGGGGCGGCAAACTATGGCTACACCTTC. It encodes CASTGAANYGYTF. J is TRBJ1-2 and V is TRBV5-1, with D possibly being TRBD1 (6 bases). This CDR3 comprises 13 residues. V lost 6 bases, J lost 2 bases, and 11 bases lay in between. Germline CDR1 is SGHRS and CDR2 is YFSETQ.